The rows below give T cell receptor beta chains drawn from one sample of a study of shared clonotypes between healthy human individuals. The method was immunoSEQ multiplex PCR; TCRdb's version includes in-frame clones alone and lacks a portion of them. The sample shows 2.3 million or so clones, approximately 95% of them seen only once. The sample comprised naive CD4+ T cells from PBMCs. These receptors all stem from a man between 18 and 29 years old in good health. Some clones in this sample may be carry-over from other donors' samples. The CDR3 runs from the conserved cysteine through the conserved F or W. The order of the fields is V gene, J gene, clone size, D gene, CDR3 protein, CDR3 DNA. D genes are given only for firm matches. Size is omitted from some rows. Given values are once, few, many or a class for expanded clones.

>TRBV5-1|TRBJ1-2|-|-
CASGPDRSSEGYTF
TGCGCCAGCGGCCCGGACAGATCTTCTGAAGGCTACACCTTC
>TRBV2|TRBJ1-5|-|-
CASSVSGSQPQHF
TGTGCCAGCAGTGTTTCAGGGTCGCAGCCCCAGCATTTT
>TRBV5-4|TRBJ2-1|-|TRBD2
CASSGSGTSGTSSYNEQFF
TGTGCCAGCAGCGGGTCCGGGACTAGCGGAACAAGCTCCTACAATGAGCAGTTCTTC
>TRBV28|TRBJ2-1|-|TRBD2
CASSLRMVAGRYNEQFF
TGTGCCAGCAGTTTAAGAATGGTAGCGGGCCGCTACAATGAGCAGTTCTTC
>TRBV27|TRBJ1-2|-|-
CASRTHQGRSNYGYTF
TGTGCCAGCAGAACCCATCAGGGGAGGTCCAACTATGGCTACACCTTC
>TRBV20-1|TRBJ2-2|-|-
CSARPAGELFF
TGCAGTGCAAGACCTGCGGGGGAGCTGTTTTTT
>TRBV5-1|TRBJ2-1|-|TRBD2
CASSILAGISYNEQFF
TGCGCCAGCAGTATACTAGCGGGAATCTCCTACAATGAGCAGTTCTTC
>TRBV4-2|TRBJ2-1|-|TRBD2
CASSQDQLAGGYNEQFF
TGTGCCAGCAGCCAAGATCAACTAGCGGGAGGTTACAATGAGCAGTTCTTC
>TRBV6-4|TRBJ1-2|-|-
CASSDSPGAYGYTF
TGTGCCAGCAGTGACTCACCAGGGGCTTATGGCTACACCTTC
>TRBV5-1|TRBJ2-7|-|-
CANSWSRDVSYEQYF
TGCGCCAACAGCTGGTCCCGGGACGTCTCCTACGAGCAGTACTTC
>TRBV19|TRBJ2-3|-|-
CASSIWDGTDTQYF
TGTGCCAGTAGTATTTGGGACGGTACAGATACGCAGTATTTT
>TRBV6-1|TRBJ2-7|-|-
CASSGASWYEQYF
TGTGCCAGCAGTGGGGCTAGCTGGTACGAGCAGTACTTC
>TRBV19|TRBJ2-7|-|-
CASSTYGGEQYF
TGTGCCAGTAGTACCTATGGGGGGGAGCAGTACTTC
>TRBV10-1|TRBJ2-7|once|-
CASSDRGPGEQYF
TGCGCCAGCAGTGATCGGGGCCCAGGAGAGCAGTACTTC
>TRBV6-1|TRBJ2-7|once|-
CASSDRQGAGLASYEQYF
TGTGCCAGCAGTGACAGACAGGGAGCGGGTCTAGCCTCCTACGAGCAGTACTTC